This passage covers 11 T cell receptor beta chains from one sample sequenced in a study of cytomegalovirus exposure and HLA in healthy donors. With 60 Vbeta and 13 Jbeta primers, the PCR was carried out. Measured with immunoSEQ multiplex PCR; TCRdb has only the in-frame clones, and not every one. The data contain 150,000 to 200,000 clones, 70% to 80% of them singletons. Sequenced sample: PBMCs. Every receptor here comes from a woman aged 40 to 50 in good health and CMV-seronegative.

This chain links TRBV25-1 with TRBJ1-3; 8 positions match TRBD1. The V gene end was trimmed by 4 bases and the J gene end by 4 bases; junction bases not matched to a gene: 3. Germline V gene data show CDR1 as MGHDK and CDR2 as SYGVNS. CDR3 length: 14 amino acids. The CDR3 here is CASSGTGLGNTIYF. The CDR3 DNA sequence: TGTGCCAGCAGTGGGACAGGGTTAGGAAACACCATATATTTT.

This clone came up a few times. The chain uses TRBV11-3 and TRBJ2-7; D may be TRBD2 (5 bases). The V end was cut by 5 bases, the J end by 5 bases, with 25 bases between. Germline V gives CDR1 SGHNT, CDR2 YENEEA. The CDR3 spans 17 residues. The CDR3 protein is CASSVLIKDGVADEQYF. The CDR3, as DNA: TGTGCCAGCAGCGTTTTGATCAAGGACGGGGTGGCGGACGAGCAGTACTTC.

The chain is built from TRBV19 and TRBJ1-1; TRBD1 aligns across 7 bases. The junction had 11 bases not matched to a gene; V was cut back by 7 bases and J by 0 bases. The CDR3 covers 16 residues. In germline, CDR1 is LNHDA, CDR2 SQIVND (reference sequence). In DNA form, the CDR3 reads TGTGCCAGTACCGAGGGGGTGGGGACAGTGAACACTGAAGCTTTCTTT. It translates to CASTEGVGTVNTEAFF.

The V call is TRBV19, the J call TRBJ1-5, with 8 bases fitting TRBD1. CDR1 is LNHDA, CDR2 SQIVND, per germline (reference sequence). The CDR3 has 14 amino acids. V lost 5 bases, J lost 1 base, and 1 base stayed unmatched. The CDR3 protein is CASSRTGSNQPQHF. The CDR3 bases are TGTGCCAGTAGTCGGACAGGGAGCAATCAGCCCCAGCATTTT.

V gene TRBV6-1 combines with J gene TRBJ1-5, with unresolved D. Trimming took 6 bases from V and 0 from J, leaving 12 bases between them. The CDR3 spans 15 residues. Germline V lookup: CDR1 MNHNS, CDR2 SASEGT. The CDR3 protein is CASSDFGYSNQPQHF. The CDR3 bases are TGTGCCAGCAGCGACTTCGGATATAGCAATCAGCCCCAGCATTTT.

V and J are TRBV19 and TRBJ2-3; 7 bases align to TRBD2. This CDR3 contains 16 residues. In germline, CDR1 is LNHDA, CDR2 SQIVND (reference sequence). The V and J ends lost 2 bases and 2 bases, in that order; junction bases with no gene match: 7. DNA for the CDR3: TGTGCCAGTAGTATACTTATGGCGGGAGACACAGATACGCAGTATTTT. As protein: CASSILMAGDTDTQYF.

The chain couples TRBV6-6 to TRBJ1-2; D is possibly TRBD1 (6 bases). The V end was cut by 4 bases, the J end by 3 bases, with 9 bases between. The CDR3 runs to 13 residues. Germline lookup yields CDR1 MNHNY and CDR2 SVGAGI (reference sequence). The CDR3 sequence is CASSSSGDYGYTF. The CDR3 nucleotides read TGTGCCAGCAGTTCCTCAGGGGACTATGGCTACACCTTC.

A few counts support this clone. The rearrangement joins TRBV11-3 to TRBJ2-2, with a tentative D call TRBD2 (5 bases). Germline lookup yields CDR1 SGHNT and CDR2 YENEEA. With 5 bases removed from V and 6 bases from J, the gap between germline ends came to 10 bases. This CDR3 comprises 13 residues. The CDR3 reads CASSLVEAGELFF. DNA for the CDR3: TGTGCCAGCAGCCTGGTGGAGGCCGGGGAGCTGTTTTTT.

In its sample, this clone was seen once. The genes are TRBV5-1 and TRBJ2-3; D is possibly TRBD2 (5 bases). V shed 5 bases and J shed 4 bases, with 17 bases lying between them. The CDR3 sequence is 15 residues long. Germline V gene data show CDR1 as SGHRS and CDR2 as YFSETQ. The DNA for the CDR3 is TGCGCCAGCAGAGGGTGGGAAGGGAGCGCAGATACGCAGTATTTT. It specifies CASRGWEGSADTQYF.

The chain joins TRBV5-6 to TRBJ1-2, with 10 bases aligning to TRBD1. With V trimmed by 2 bases and J by 5 bases, 6 bases remained unmatched. This CDR3 has 15 amino acids. Germline V gene data show CDR1 as SGHDT and CDR2 as YYEEEE. The CDR3: CASSFRTGGPYGYTF. Here the CDR3 DNA reads TGTGCCAGCAGCTTTAGGACAGGGGGACCATATGGCTACACCTTC.

The chain recombines TRBV6-1 with TRBJ2-7; D is unresolved. The germline CDR1 and CDR2 sequences are MNHNS and SASEGT. The CDR3 spans 13 residues. V lost 8 bases and J 5 bases, leaving 16 bases between the germline ends. CDR3 coding DNA: TGTGCCAGCCTCCAATACATGAGGCACGAGCAGTACTTC. It encodes CASLQYMRHEQYF.